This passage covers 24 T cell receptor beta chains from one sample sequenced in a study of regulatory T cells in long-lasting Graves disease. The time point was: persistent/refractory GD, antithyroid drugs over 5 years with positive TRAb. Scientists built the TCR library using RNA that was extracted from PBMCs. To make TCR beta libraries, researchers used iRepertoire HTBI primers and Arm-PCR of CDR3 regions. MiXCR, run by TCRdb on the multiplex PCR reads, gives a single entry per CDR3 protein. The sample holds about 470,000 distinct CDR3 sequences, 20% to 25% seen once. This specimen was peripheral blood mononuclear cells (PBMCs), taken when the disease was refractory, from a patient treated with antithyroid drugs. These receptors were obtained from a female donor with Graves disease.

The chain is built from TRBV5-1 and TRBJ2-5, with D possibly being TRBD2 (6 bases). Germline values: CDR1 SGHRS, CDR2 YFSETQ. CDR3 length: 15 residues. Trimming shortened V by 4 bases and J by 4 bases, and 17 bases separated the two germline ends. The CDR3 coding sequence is TGCGCCAGCAGCCCTCGGGGAGCGGGCGTAGAGACCCAGTACTTC. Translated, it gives CASSPRGAGVETQYF.

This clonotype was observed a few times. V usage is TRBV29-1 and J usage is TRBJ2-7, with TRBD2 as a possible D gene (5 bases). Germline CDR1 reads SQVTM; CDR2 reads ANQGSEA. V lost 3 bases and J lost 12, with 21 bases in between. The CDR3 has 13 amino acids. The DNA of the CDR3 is TGCAGCGTTGAGGGCGGCGGACTCAGAGCACCGTACTTC. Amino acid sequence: CSVEGGGLRAPYF.

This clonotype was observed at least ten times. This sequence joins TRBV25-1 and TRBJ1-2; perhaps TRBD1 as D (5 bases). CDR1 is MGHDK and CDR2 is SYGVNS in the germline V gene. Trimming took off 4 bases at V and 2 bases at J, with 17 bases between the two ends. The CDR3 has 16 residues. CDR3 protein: CASSVSAGPRNYGYTF. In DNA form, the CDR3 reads TGTGCCAGCAGTGTTAGCGCAGGGCCTCGGAACTATGGCTACACCTTC.

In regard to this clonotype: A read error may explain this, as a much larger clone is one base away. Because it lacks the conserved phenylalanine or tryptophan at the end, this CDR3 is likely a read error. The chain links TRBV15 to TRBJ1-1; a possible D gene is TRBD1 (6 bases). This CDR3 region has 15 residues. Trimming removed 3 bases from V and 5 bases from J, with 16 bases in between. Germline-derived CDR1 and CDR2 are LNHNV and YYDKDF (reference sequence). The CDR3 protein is CATSRHRVGGTEAFS. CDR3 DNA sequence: TGTGCCACCAGCAGGCACAGGGTAGGGGGGACTGAAGCTTTCTCT.

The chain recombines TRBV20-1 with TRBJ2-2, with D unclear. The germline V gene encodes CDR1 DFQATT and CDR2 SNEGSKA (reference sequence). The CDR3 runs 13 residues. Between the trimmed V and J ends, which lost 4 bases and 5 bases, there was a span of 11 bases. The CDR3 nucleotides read TGCAGTGCTAAGTCCCCACTTACCGGGGAGCTGTTTTTT. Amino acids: CSAKSPLTGELFF.

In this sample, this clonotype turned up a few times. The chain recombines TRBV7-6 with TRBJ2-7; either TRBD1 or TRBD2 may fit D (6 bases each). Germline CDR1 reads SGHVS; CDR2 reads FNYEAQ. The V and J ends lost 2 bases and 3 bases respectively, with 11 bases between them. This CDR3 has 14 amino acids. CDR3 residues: CASSLRGRNYEQYF. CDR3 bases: TGTGCCAGCAGCTTAAGGGGGAGGAACTACGAGCAGTACTTC. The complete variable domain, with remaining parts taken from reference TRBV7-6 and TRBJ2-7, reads GAGVSQSPRYKVTKRGQDVALRCDPISGHVSLYWYRQALGQGPEFLTYFNYEAQQDKSGLPNDRFSAERPEGSISTLTIQRTEQRDSAMYRCASSLRGRNYEQYFGPGTRLTVT.

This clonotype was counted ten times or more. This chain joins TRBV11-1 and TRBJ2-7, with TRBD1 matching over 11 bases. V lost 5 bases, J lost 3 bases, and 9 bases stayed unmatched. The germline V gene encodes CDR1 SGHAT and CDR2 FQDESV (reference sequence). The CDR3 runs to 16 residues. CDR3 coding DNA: TGTGCCAGCAGCATCGATGCGGGACAGGGGGTCTACGAGCAGTACTTC. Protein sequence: CASSIDAGQGVYEQYF. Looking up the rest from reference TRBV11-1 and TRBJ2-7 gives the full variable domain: EAEVAQSPRYKITEKSQAVAFWCDPISGHATLYWYRQILGQGPELLVQFQDESVVDDSQLPKDRFSAERLKGVDSTLKIQPAELGDSAMYLCASSIDAGQGVYEQYFGPGTRLTVT.

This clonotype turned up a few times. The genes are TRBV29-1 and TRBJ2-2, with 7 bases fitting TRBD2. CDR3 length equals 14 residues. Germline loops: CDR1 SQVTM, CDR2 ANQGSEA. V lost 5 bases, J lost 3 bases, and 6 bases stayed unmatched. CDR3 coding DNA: TGCAGCGTTCAGGCAGGGAGGGACACCGGGGAGCTGTTTTTT. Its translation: CSVQAGRDTGELFF.

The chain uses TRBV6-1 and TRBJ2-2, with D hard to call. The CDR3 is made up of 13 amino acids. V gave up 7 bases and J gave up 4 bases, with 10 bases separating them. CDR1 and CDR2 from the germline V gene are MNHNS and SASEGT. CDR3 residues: CASTNAVTGELFF. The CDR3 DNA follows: TGTGCCAGCACAAACGCCGTCACCGGGGAGCTGTTTTTT.

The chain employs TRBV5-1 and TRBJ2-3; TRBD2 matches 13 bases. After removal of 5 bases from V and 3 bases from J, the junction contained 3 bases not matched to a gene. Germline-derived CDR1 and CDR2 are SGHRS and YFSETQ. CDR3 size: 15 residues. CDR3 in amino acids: CASRQLAGGTDTQYF. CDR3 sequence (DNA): TGCGCCAGCAGACAACTAGCGGGAGGGACAGATACGCAGTATTTT.

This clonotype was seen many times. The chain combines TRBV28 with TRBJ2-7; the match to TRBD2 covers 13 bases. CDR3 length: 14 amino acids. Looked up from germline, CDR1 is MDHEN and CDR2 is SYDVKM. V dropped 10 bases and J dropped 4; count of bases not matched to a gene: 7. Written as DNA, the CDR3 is TGTGCCATCCGGACTAGCGGGAGCGAGTACGAGCAGTACTTC. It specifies CAIRTSGSEYEQYF.

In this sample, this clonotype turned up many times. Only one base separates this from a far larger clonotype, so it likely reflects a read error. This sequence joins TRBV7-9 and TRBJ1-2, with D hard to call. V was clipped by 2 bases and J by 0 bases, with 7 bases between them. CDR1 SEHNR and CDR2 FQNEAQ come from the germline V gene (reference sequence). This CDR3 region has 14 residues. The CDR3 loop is CASSLPGSNYGYTF. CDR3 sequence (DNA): TGTGCCAGCAGCTTACCGGGTTCTAACTATGGCTACACCTTC.

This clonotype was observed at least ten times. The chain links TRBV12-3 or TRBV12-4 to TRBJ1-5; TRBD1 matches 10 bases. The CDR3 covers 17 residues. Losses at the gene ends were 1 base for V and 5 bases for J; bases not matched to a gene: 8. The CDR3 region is CASSLEWKGTGDQPQHF. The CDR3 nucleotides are TGTGCCAGCAGTTTAGAATGGAAAGGGACAGGGGATCAGCCCCAGCATTTT.

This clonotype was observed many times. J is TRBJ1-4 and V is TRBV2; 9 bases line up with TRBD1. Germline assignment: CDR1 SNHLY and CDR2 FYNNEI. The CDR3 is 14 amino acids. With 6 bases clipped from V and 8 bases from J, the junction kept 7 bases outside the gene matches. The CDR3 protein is CASSGTGNREKLFF. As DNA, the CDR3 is TGTGCCAGCAGCGGGACAGGGAATAGGGAAAAACTGTTTTTT.

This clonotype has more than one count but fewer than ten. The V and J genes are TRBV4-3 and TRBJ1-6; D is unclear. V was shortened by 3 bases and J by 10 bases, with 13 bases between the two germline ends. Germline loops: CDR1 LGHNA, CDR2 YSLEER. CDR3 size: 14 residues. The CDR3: CASSQVGGYSPLHF. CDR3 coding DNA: TGCGCCAGCAGCCAGGTGGGAGGTTACTCACCCCTCCACTTT.

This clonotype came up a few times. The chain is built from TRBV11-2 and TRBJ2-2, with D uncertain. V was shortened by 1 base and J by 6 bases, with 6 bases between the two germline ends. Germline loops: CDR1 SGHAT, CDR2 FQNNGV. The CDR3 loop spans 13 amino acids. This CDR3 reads CASSLGTPGELFF. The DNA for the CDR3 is TGTGCCAGCAGCTTAGGTACCCCCGGGGAGCTGTTTTTT.

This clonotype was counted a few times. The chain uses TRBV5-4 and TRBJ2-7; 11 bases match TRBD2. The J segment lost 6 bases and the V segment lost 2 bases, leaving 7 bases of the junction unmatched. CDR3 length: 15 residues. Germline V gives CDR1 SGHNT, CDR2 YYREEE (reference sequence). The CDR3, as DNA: TGTGCCAGCAGCTTCCGGACTAGCGGGTTTAGCGAGCAGTACTTC. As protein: CASSFRTSGFSEQYF.

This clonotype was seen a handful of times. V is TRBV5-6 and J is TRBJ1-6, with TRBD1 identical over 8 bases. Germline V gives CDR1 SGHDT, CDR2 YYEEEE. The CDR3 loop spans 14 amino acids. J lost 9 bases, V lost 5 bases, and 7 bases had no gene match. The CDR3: CASRDRAVASPLHF. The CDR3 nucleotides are TGTGCCAGCAGGGACAGGGCGGTGGCTTCACCCCTCCACTTT. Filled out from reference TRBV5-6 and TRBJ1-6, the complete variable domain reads DAGVTQSPTHLIKTRGQQVTLRCSPKSGHDTVSWYQQALGQGPQFIFQYYEEEERQRGNFPDRFSGHQFPNYSSELNVNALLLGDSALYLCASRDRAVASPLHFGNGTRLTVT.

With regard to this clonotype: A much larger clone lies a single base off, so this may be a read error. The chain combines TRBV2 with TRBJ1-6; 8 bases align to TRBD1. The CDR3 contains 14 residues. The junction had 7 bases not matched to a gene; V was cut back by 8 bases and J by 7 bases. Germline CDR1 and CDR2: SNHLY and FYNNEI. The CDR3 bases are TGTGCCAGCGGCAGGACAGGGATAAATTCACCCCTCCACTTT. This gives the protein CASGRTGINSPLHF.

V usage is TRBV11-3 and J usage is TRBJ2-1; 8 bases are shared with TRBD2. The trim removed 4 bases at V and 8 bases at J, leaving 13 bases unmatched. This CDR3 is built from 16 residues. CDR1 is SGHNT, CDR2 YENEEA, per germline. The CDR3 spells CASSSHSGSRIYEQFF. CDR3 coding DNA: TGTGCCAGCAGCTCACACAGCGGGAGCCGGATCTATGAGCAGTTCTTC.

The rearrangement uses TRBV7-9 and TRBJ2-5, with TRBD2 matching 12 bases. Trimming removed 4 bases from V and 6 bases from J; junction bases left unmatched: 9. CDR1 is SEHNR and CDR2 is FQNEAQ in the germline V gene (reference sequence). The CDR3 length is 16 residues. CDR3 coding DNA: TGTGCCAGCAGCTCCCTGACTAGCGGGAGTGCGCAGACCCAGTACTTC. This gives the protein CASSSLTSGSAQTQYF. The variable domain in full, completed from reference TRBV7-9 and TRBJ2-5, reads DTGVSQNPRHKITKRGQNVTFRCDPISEHNRLYWYRQTLGQGPEFLTYFQNEAQLEKSRLLSDRFSAERPKGSFSTLEIQRTEQGDSAMYLCASSSLTSGSAQTQYFGPGTRLLVL.

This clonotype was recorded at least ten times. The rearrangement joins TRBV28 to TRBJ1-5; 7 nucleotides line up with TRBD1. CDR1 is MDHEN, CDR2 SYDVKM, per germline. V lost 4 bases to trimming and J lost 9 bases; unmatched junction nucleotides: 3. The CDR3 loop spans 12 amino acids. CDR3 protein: CASSSRDRPQHF. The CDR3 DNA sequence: TGTGCCAGCAGTTCCCGGGACAGGCCCCAGCATTTT.

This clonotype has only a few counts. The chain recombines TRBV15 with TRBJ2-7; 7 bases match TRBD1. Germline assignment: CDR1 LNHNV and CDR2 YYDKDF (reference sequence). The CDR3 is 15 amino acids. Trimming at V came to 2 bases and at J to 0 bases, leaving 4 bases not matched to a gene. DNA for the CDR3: TGTGCCACCAGCAGAATGAGACAGGGCTCCTACGAGCAGTACTTC. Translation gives CATSRMRQGSYEQYF.

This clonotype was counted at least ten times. CDR3 protein: CASSPDREPQHF. The CDR3 DNA reads as TGTGCCAGCAGTCCGGACAGGGAGCCCCAGCATTTT. The chain carries TRBV12-3 or TRBV12-4 and TRBJ1-5, with 8 bases that match TRBD1. There are 12 residues in the CDR3. Trimming removed 5 bases from V and 8 bases from J; junction bases left unmatched: 2.